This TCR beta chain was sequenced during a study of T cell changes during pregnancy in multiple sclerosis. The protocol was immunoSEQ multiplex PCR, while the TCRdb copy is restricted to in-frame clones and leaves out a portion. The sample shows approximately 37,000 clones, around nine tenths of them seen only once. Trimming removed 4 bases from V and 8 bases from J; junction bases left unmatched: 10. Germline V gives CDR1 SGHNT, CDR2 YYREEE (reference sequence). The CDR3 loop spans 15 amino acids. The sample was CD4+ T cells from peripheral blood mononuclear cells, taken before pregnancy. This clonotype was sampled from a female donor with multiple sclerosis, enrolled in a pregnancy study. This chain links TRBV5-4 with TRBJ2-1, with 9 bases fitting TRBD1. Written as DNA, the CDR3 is TGTGCCAGCAGCCTGTACAGGGGGCCCGATGATGAGCAGTTCTTC. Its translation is CASSLYRGPDDEQFF. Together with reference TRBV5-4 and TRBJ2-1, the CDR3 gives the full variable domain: ETGVTQSPTHLIKTRGQQVTLRCSSQSGHNTVSWYQQALGQGPQFIFQYYREEENGRGNFPPRFSGLQFPNYSSELNVNALELDDSALYLCASSLYRGPDDEQFFGPGTRLTVL.